These T cell receptor beta chains were read from a single sample in a study of graft-versus-host responses after intestinal transplantation. Assay: immunoSEQ multiplex PCR; the TCRdb copy retains only in-frame clones and omits some. The sample has 15,000 to 20,000 clones, approximately 80% seen once. Sequenced here: ileum tissue, sampled just under 600 days after intestinal transplantation. These TCRs come from a human patient who received an intestinal transplant, so some T cells may come from the graft donor. The CDR3 runs from the conserved cysteine through the conserved F or W. Fields, in order: J gene, clone size, V gene, D gene, CDR3 DNA, CDR3 protein. D genes are given only for firm matches. Size is stated for part of the rows, as once, few or many counts, or as a class when the clone is expanded.

J: TRBJ2-5
size: -
V: TRBV30
D: -
DNA: TGTGCCTGGAGTGTGGGTCTTGGGGAGACCCAGTACTTC
CDR3: CAWSVGLGETQYF

J: TRBJ2-5
size: -
V: TRBV2
D: -
DNA: TGTGCCAGCAGTGTTCGTGGGAACTACCAAGAGACCCAGTACTTC
CDR3: CASSVRGNYQETQYF

J: TRBJ1-4
size: -
V: TRBV5-5
D: TRBD1
DNA: TGTGCCAGCAGCTTGGATAGGGACAGGGTCGGGGATGAAAAACTGTTTTTT
CDR3: CASSLDRDRVGDEKLFF

J: TRBJ1-1
size: -
V: TRBV2
D: -
DNA: TGTGCCAGCAGGGGTCCGCAGAACACTGAAGCTTTCTTT
CDR3: CASRGPQNTEAFF

J: TRBJ2-5
size: -
V: TRBV15
D: TRBD2
DNA: TGTGCCACCAGTCCCGGGACTAGCGGGGAATGGCAGTACTTC
CDR3: CATSPGTSGEWQYF

J: TRBJ2-2
size: -
V: TRBV21-1
D: -
DNA: TGTGCCCGTTCCCCCGGGGAGCTGTTTTTT
CDR3: CARSPGELFF

J: TRBJ2-7
size: once
V: TRBV6-1
D: TRBD1
DNA: TGTGCCATCGAGACAGGGTGGGCTTACGAGCAGTACTTC
CDR3: CAIETGWAYEQYF

J: TRBJ2-5
size: -
V: TRBV29-1
D: -
DNA: TGCAGCGTTGACTCAGCTAAAGGCCAAGAGACCCAGTACTTC
CDR3: CSVDSAKGQETQYF

J: TRBJ1-5
size: -
V: TRBV5-1
D: -
DNA: TGCGCCAGCAGTCGAATCCAGGGTGGAGTCAATCAGCCCCAGCATTTT
CDR3: CASSRIQGGVNQPQHF

J: TRBJ2-2
size: -
V: TRBV7-9
D: -
DNA: TGTGCCAGCAGCTTGGTCCTCACGACCGGGGAGCTGTTTTTT
CDR3: CASSLVLTTGELFF

J: TRBJ2-5
size: -
V: TRBV4-2
D: TRBD2
DNA: TGTGCCAGCAGCCAAGATCGTGCGGGGACTAAGGGAGAGACCCAGTACTTC
CDR3: CASSQDRAGTKGETQYF

J: TRBJ1-6
size: -
V: TRBV18
D: -
DNA: TGTGCCAGCTCACCGTATACGTTGGGTTTTTCACCCCTCCACTTT
CDR3: CASSPYTLGFSPLHF

J: TRBJ2-5
size: -
V: TRBV18
D: -
DNA: TGTGCCAGCTCACCACCAGTTTCAGAGACCCAGTACTTC
CDR3: CASSPPVSETQYF

J: TRBJ2-5
size: -
V: TRBV18
D: -
DNA: TGTGCCAGCTCACCTAGGGACGGGACCCAAGAGACCCAGTACTTC
CDR3: CASSPRDGTQETQYF

J: TRBJ2-1
size: -
V: TRBV15
D: -
DNA: TGTGCTACGAGAGTAGGGTCCAATGAGCAGTTCTTC
CDR3: CATRVGSNEQFF

J: TRBJ1-2
size: -
V: TRBV7-3
D: -
DNA: TGTGCCAGCAGCCCCCCCGTTTTAGGCAGGGCGAAAGGATATGGCTACACCTTC
CDR3: CASSPPVLGRAKGYGYTF

J: TRBJ1-2
size: -
V: TRBV19
D: -
DNA: TGTGCCAGTAGTATGTTCGGCCAGATTAACTATGGCTACACCTTC
CDR3: CASSMFGQINYGYTF

J: TRBJ2-5
size: -
V: TRBV4-1
D: TRBD2
DNA: TGCGCCAGCAGCCAAGTCCAGCGGGGGTTAGAGACCCAGTACTTC
CDR3: CASSQVQRGLETQYF

J: TRBJ2-7
size: -
V: TRBV28
D: TRBD1
DNA: TGTGCCAGCAGTTCGGCTAGGGCAGGGGGTAACGAGCAGTACTTC
CDR3: CASSSARAGGNEQYF

J: TRBJ2-1
size: -
V: TRBV11-2
D: -
DNA: TGTGCCAGCAGCTTCTCATGGAATGAGCAGTTCTTC
CDR3: CASSFSWNEQFF

J: TRBJ1-6
size: -
V: TRBV10-2
D: -
DNA: TGCGCCAGCACCGAACACGGACTAATGCTCCTCCACTTT
CDR3: CASTEHGLMLLHF

J: TRBJ1-1
size: -
V: TRBV19
D: -
DNA: TGTGCCAGTATGGGATCGTTGAACACTGAAGCTTTCTTT
CDR3: CASMGSLNTEAFF

J: TRBJ1-1
size: -
V: TRBV6-5
D: -
DNA: TGTGCCAGCAGGGTACCGACAGTGAACACTGAAGCTTTCTTT
CDR3: CASRVPTVNTEAFF

J: TRBJ2-3
size: -
V: TRBV13
D: -
DNA: TGTGCCAGCAGCTTATTCCTTGGCGAAGCCACAGATACGCAGTATTTT
CDR3: CASSLFLGEATDTQYF

J: TRBJ1-2
size: few
V: TRBV7-2
D: -
DNA: TGTGCCAGCAACAAACCGACAATCTCTTATTTTGGCTACACCTTC
CDR3: CASNKPTISYFGYTF

J: TRBJ1-2
size: -
V: TRBV5-5
D: -
DNA: TGTGCCAGCAGCTTGGGTTTGGCAGGGCGGGCCGACTTC
CDR3: CASSLGLAGRADF

J: TRBJ2-3
size: -
V: TRBV30
D: TRBD2
DNA: TGTGCCTGGAGTGCCGGACTAGTAACCCAGTATTTT
CDR3: CAWSAGLVTQYF

J: TRBJ1-2
size: once
V: TRBV6-1
D: -
DNA: TGTGCCAGCAGTGCCGGCGTAGGCGGCTACACCTTC
CDR3: CASSAGVGGYTF

J: TRBJ1-1
size: -
V: TRBV7-8
D: -
DNA: TGTGCCAGCAGCTTAGTTGTCACGAACACTGAAGCTTTCTTT
CDR3: CASSLVVTNTEAFF

J: TRBJ1-1
size: -
V: TRBV29-1
D: -
DNA: TGCAGCGGGGGACGGACTATGAACACTGAAGCTTTCTTT
CDR3: CSGGRTMNTEAFF

J: TRBJ1-1
size: -
V: TRBV5-6
D: -
DNA: TGTGCCAGCAGCCGCTCAATCGTCTCTGAAGCTTTCTTT
CDR3: CASSRSIVSEAFF

J: TRBJ2-7
size: -
V: TRBV5-1
D: -
DNA: TGCGCCAGCAGCCCCGGGTTACTCACCTACGAGCAGTACTTC
CDR3: CASSPGLLTYEQYF

J: TRBJ2-5
size: -
V: TRBV7-3
D: TRBD2
DNA: TGTGCCAGCAGCTCCCCTAGCGGGAGGGAGACCCAGTACTTC
CDR3: CASSSPSGRETQYF

J: TRBJ1-3
size: -
V: TRBV5-1
D: -
DNA: TGCGCCAGCCAACCGGGCGGGGGGTCTGGAAACACCATATATTTT
CDR3: CASQPGGGSGNTIYF

J: TRBJ1-2
size: -
V: TRBV10-1
D: TRBD1
DNA: TGCGCCAGCAGTCCTGGGACAGGGGACTATGGCTACACCTTC
CDR3: CASSPGTGDYGYTF

J: TRBJ2-7
size: once
V: TRBV19
D: -
DNA: TGTGCCAGTAGTATGACACATCCCTACTACGAGCAGTACTTC
CDR3: CASSMTHPYYEQYF

J: TRBJ2-1
size: few
V: TRBV7-6
D: -
DNA: TGTGCCAGCAGCATAAGGCCAAGGGATATGGACAATGAGCAGTTCTTC
CDR3: CASSIRPRDMDNEQFF

J: TRBJ1-1
size: -
V: TRBV6-5
D: -
DNA: TGTGCCAGCAGCGAATATCCCAGGGACGTGGCTTTCTTT
CDR3: CASSEYPRDVAFF

J: TRBJ1-2
size: -
V: TRBV5-5
D: TRBD1
DNA: TGTGCCAGCAGCCGTAGACCTCAGGGGGTGGAATCAGGCTACACCTTC
CDR3: CASSRRPQGVESGYTF

J: TRBJ2-5
size: -
V: TRBV7-6
D: -
DNA: TGTGCCAGCAGCTTAGAGCCCCTAGGACGGTACTTC
CDR3: CASSLEPLGRYF

J: TRBJ2-7
size: -
V: TRBV1
D: -
DNA: TGCACCAGCAGCCAAGAAGAACTAGCGAAGAACTTTTACGAGCAGTACTTC
CDR3: CTSSQEELAKNFYEQYF

J: TRBJ1-5
size: -
V: TRBV5-6
D: -
DNA: TGTGCCAGCAGTCAGCAGGGACTGCTAGGCAATCAGCCCCAGCATTTT
CDR3: CASSQQGLLGNQPQHF

J: TRBJ1-1
size: -
V: TRBV11-2
D: -
DNA: TGTGCCAGCAGCTTAGGGACTCGGAACACTGAAGCTTTCTTT
CDR3: CASSLGTRNTEAFF

J: TRBJ1-1
size: once
V: TRBV19
D: -
DNA: TGTGCCAGTAGTATGTCCAGGGACACTGAAGCTTTCTTT
CDR3: CASSMSRDTEAFF

J: TRBJ2-3
size: -
V: TRBV9
D: TRBD2
DNA: TGTGCCAGCGGGGCAGCGGGGGGGAGCACAGATACGCAGTATTTT
CDR3: CASGAAGGSTDTQYF

J: TRBJ2-7
size: -
V: TRBV2
D: TRBD1
DNA: TGTGCCAGCAGGGCCGGGGACAGGTTGCCCTACGAGCAGTACTTC
CDR3: CASRAGDRLPYEQYF

J: TRBJ2-1
size: -
V: TRBV28
D: -
DNA: TGTGCCAGCAGTACGGGACACTCCTTTAAAGAGCAGTTCTTC
CDR3: CASSTGHSFKEQFF

J: TRBJ2-2
size: -
V: TRBV7-6
D: -
DNA: TGTGCCAGCAGCTTCAGGGTTACCGGGGAGCTGTTTTTT
CDR3: CASSFRVTGELFF

J: TRBJ2-7
size: -
V: TRBV30
D: -
DNA: TGTGCCTGGAGTGACGGATTGGAGCAGTACTTC
CDR3: CAWSDGLEQYF

J: TRBJ1-2
size: -
V: TRBV19
D: -
DNA: TGTGCCAGTAGTGGTATGAGGGCAGACAACTATGGCTACACCTTC
CDR3: CASSGMRADNYGYTF

J: TRBJ2-1
size: few
V: TRBV5-4
D: TRBD1
DNA: TGTGCCAGCAGCACCAAACAGGGGAGCTCCTACAATGAGCAGTTCTTC
CDR3: CASSTKQGSSYNEQFF

J: TRBJ2-4
size: -
V: TRBV2
D: -
DNA: TGTGCCAGCAGTCCCGACGCCGCAAACATTCAGTACTTC
CDR3: CASSPDAANIQYF

J: TRBJ2-7
size: once
V: TRBV5-1
D: -
DNA: TGCGCCAGCAGCTTGTTTCCAGGGGCATCCTACGAGCAGTACTTC
CDR3: CASSLFPGASYEQYF

J: TRBJ2-5
size: few
V: TRBV25-1
D: -
DNA: TGTGCCAGCAGTGAAGCCAGCGTCGAGACCCAGTACTTC
CDR3: CASSEASVETQYF

J: TRBJ1-5
size: -
V: TRBV6-1
D: -
DNA: TGTGCCAGCAGTGAAGTAGACAATCAGCCCCAGCATTTT
CDR3: CASSEVDNQPQHF